Below, 8 T cell receptor beta chains from the same sample are listed, as sequenced in a study of cytomegalovirus exposure and HLA in healthy donors. PCR was performed using 60 Vbeta and 13 Jbeta primers. Using immunoSEQ multiplex PCR, the repertoire was profiled, and TCRdb retains in-frame clones only, with some absent. The table lists fewer than 60,000 clones, approximately 80% of them singletons, with 2.5% to 3.5% in the top ten. Sequencing used PBMCs. The receptors originated from a woman aged 40 to 49 in good health and CMV-seropositive.

The V and J genes are TRBV28 and TRBJ1-4; possibly TRBD1 for D (6 bases). This CDR3 is 17 amino acids long. Germline CDR1 is MDHEN and CDR2 is SYDVKM. V lost 3 bases and J 3 bases, leaving 17 bases between the germline ends. The CDR3, as DNA: TGTGCCAGCAGTTTGAGTCAGGGGAGAGTGGCTAATGAAAAACTGTTTTTT. Protein sequence: CASSLSQGRVANEKLFF.

This chain uses TRBV6-1 with TRBJ2-5, with a possible D match to TRBD2 (7 bases). The germline gives CDR1 MNHNS, CDR2 SASEGT. The CDR3 sequence is 14 residues long. The V gene lost 5 bases and the J gene lost 11 bases, with 21 bases spanning the gap. The CDR3 loop is CASSPAGALGEQYF. The DNA of the CDR3 is TGTGCCAGCAGTCCGGCGGGGGCCCTTGGGGAGCAGTACTTC.

The V and J genes are TRBV5-4 and TRBJ2-5; 9 bases map to TRBD1. The CDR3 is 14 amino acids. In germline, CDR1 is SGHNT, CDR2 YYREEE (reference sequence). V lost 4 bases and J lost 5; bases outside the gene matches: 6. Written as DNA, the CDR3 is TGTGCCAGCAGCCGGACAGGGGAACGGGAGACCCAGTACTTC. It encodes CASSRTGERETQYF.

The rearrangement uses TRBV5-1 and TRBJ2-2; D perhaps matches TRBD1 (5 bases). Germline CDR1 and CDR2: SGHRS and YFSETQ. Between the trimmed V and J ends, which lost 4 bases and 4 bases, there was a span of 14 bases. The CDR3 is made up of 15 amino acids. The DNA of the CDR3 is TGCGCCAGCAGCCCGGACGGACACTCCACCGGGGAGCTGTTTTTT. Translated, it gives CASSPDGHSTGELFF.

This chain uses TRBV7-8 with TRBJ2-1, with 11 bases lining up with TRBD2. Germline loops: CDR1 SGHVS, CDR2 FQNEAQ. The V segment lost 1 base and the J segment 8 bases; nucleotides outside the gene matches: 10. This CDR3 has 17 residues. CDR3 DNA: TGTGCCAGCAGCTTAGTCGTCGGTCTAGCGGGGGGAGATGAGCAGTTCTTC. Amino acid sequence: CASSLVVGLAGGDEQFF.

The V and J genes are TRBV10-2 and TRBJ1-5, with 7 bases aligning to TRBD1. This CDR3 region has 13 residues. CDR1 WSHSY and CDR2 SAAADI come from the germline V gene. The trim removed 7 bases at V and 7 bases at J, leaving 7 bases unmatched. The chain's CDR3 is CASTDGGGQPQHF. CDR3 sequence (DNA): TGCGCCAGCACCGACGGAGGGGGCCAGCCCCAGCATTTT.

The chain joins TRBV6-6 to TRBJ2-3, with 11 bases lining up with TRBD2. Germline V gene data show CDR1 as MNHNY and CDR2 as SVGAGI (reference sequence). Germline trimming cut 5 bases from V and 5 bases from J; bases unmatched to any gene: 9. This CDR3 region has 16 residues. The CDR3 DNA sequence: TGTGCCAGCAGTATAATAGCGGGGGGGCTAAGAGATACGCAGTATTTT. As protein: CASSIIAGGLRDTQYF.

The chain recombines TRBV4-1 with TRBJ2-3, with D hard to call. Trimming took 0 bases from V and 0 from J, leaving 13 bases between them. Germline CDR1 reads MGHRA; CDR2 reads YSYEKL. CDR3 size: 17 residues. The CDR3 is CASSQDPPVFSTDTQYF. The CDR3, as DNA: TGCGCCAGCAGCCAAGACCCTCCGGTGTTTAGCACAGATACGCAGTATTTT.